This TCR beta chain was recorded in a study of blood T cell repertoires in COVID-19. Looking at the study overall: Italy, Spain and the United States were the sources of the convalescent and acute COVID-19 samples.

Study processing details: Using reference gene primer amplification, nucleated cell counts were estimated. Repertoires were generated with immunoSEQ multiplex PCR, while TCRdb's copy carries only in-frame clones and drops some. From that table come the V and J calls and clone size; the DNA was used to work out D and trimming. The data hold 150,000 to 200,000 clones, with 85% to 90% observed a single time. The CDR3 consists of 14 residues. Per germline, CDR1 SGHRS and CDR2 YFSETQ. Trimming pared 7 bases from V and 0 bases from J, leaving 12 bases between. The clonotype was recovered from a woman in her forties or fifties who had recovered from COVID-19. V is TRBV5-1 and J is TRBJ2-3; TRBD2 is a possible D gene (7 bases). Source material: PBMCs or T cells enriched from blood (not recorded which). The CDR3: CASYREGSTDTQYF. The CDR3 coding sequence is TGCGCCAGCTACAGGGAGGGGAGCACAGATACGCAGTATTTT. The full variable domain, with the rest looked up from reference TRBV5-1 and TRBJ2-3, is KAGVTQTPRYLIKTRGQQVTLSCSPISGHRSVSWYQQTPGQGLQFLFEYFSETQRNKGNFPGRFSGRQFSNSRSEMNVSTLELGDSALYLCASYREGSTDTQYFGPGTRLTVL.